A single sample gave rise to the 18 T cell receptor beta chains below, sequenced in a study of blood T cell repertoires in COVID-19. Data came from immunoSEQ multiplex PCR; TCRdb stores just in-frame clones and leaves some out. The sample shows just over 650,000 clones, just under 90% of them seen only once. Sequencing input: peripheral blood. These receptors all come from a woman between 18 and 30 years old with acute or convalescent COVID-19.

V usage is TRBV4-3 and J usage is TRBJ1-5; D unresolved. This CDR3 has 13 amino acids. CDR1 is LGHNA, CDR2 YSLEER, per germline. Deletions cut 4 bases from V and 5 bases from J, with 9 bases between. The CDR3 coding sequence is TGCGCCAGCAGCCCAGGAAGAGATCAGCCCCAGCATTTT. It codes for CASSPGRDQPQHF.

This clone was recorded a few times. The chain joins TRBV4-3 to TRBJ2-6, with TRBD1 matching 8 bases. Germline CDR1 and CDR2: LGHNA and YSLEER. This CDR3 is built from 14 residues. V was pared by 0 bases and J by 15 bases, with 7 bases of the junction left unmatched. The CDR3 coding sequence is TGCGCCAGCAGCCAAGATGGGGGACAGGCCGGCCTGACTTTC. Protein sequence: CASSQDGGQAGLTF.

The rearrangement joins TRBV19 to TRBJ2-7, with unresolved D. The CDR3 sequence is 13 residues long. Germline CDR1 and CDR2: LNHDA and SQIVND (reference sequence). Trimming removed 2 bases at V and 7 bases at J, with 12 bases between. This CDR3 is CASSISSINEQYF. The CDR3 DNA sequence: TGTGCCAGTAGTATATCTAGTATCAATGAGCAGTACTTC.

The CDR3 loop is CAISVSKKGDPYGYTF. In DNA, the CDR3 is TGTGCCATCAGTGTCTCAAAAAAAGGGGATCCCTATGGCTACACCTTC. The V gene is TRBV10-3, the J gene TRBJ1-2, with D tentatively TRBD1 (5 bases). The CDR3 has 16 amino acids. Germline loops: CDR1 ENHRY, CDR2 SYGVKD. V was cut by 4 bases and J by 4 bases, with 19 bases left in between.

This chain joins TRBV11-2 and TRBJ1-4, with a weak D call TRBD1 (6 bases). The germline gives CDR1 SGHAT, CDR2 FQNNGV. V was shortened by 7 bases and J by 8 bases, with 29 bases between the two germline ends. This CDR3 has 18 residues. The CDR3 coding sequence is TGTGCCAGCACGGAGGAAGCAGGGGCGCGGGAGTTGGGGGAAAAACTGTTTTTT. This gives the protein CASTEEAGARELGEKLFF.

The genes are TRBV6-5 and TRBJ2-7; no clear D gene. The CDR3 contains 14 residues. The ends were cut back, 6 bases at V and 7 bases at J, with 19 bases in the middle. CDR1 is MNHEY and CDR2 is SVGAGI in the germline V gene. CDR3 protein: CASSLGPEAREQYF. DNA of the CDR3: TGTGCCAGCAGCCTGGGTCCCGAGGCGCGAGAGCAGTACTTC.

The rearrangement links TRBV6-2 or TRBV6-3 to TRBJ1-5, with a possible D match to TRBD1 (5 bases). Per the germline V gene, CDR1 is MNHEY and CDR2 is SVGEGT. Trimming cost V 2 bases and J 3 bases, with 8 bases left between them. The CDR3 sequence is 14 residues long. CDR3 loop: CASSYPGFNQPQHF. CDR3 nucleotides: TGTGCCAGCAGTTACCCAGGGTTCAATCAGCCCCAGCATTTT.

The chain combines TRBV6-2 or TRBV6-3 with TRBJ1-5, with D possibly matching TRBD1 (6 bases). Germline V gene data show CDR1 as MNHEY and CDR2 as SVGEGT. This CDR3 comprises 13 residues. V lost 6 bases, J lost 9 bases, and 15 bases lay in between. The CDR3 sequence: CASSPQGYWPQHF. The CDR3, as DNA: TGTGCCAGCAGCCCTCAGGGGTATTGGCCCCAGCATTTT.

The chain is built from TRBV5-6 and TRBJ1-1, with no clear D. The CDR3 is made up of 13 amino acids. Trimming removed 4 bases at V and 0 bases at J, with 7 bases between. Germline V gene sequence: CDR1 SGHDT, CDR2 YYEEEE. The CDR3 bases are TGTGCCAGCAGCACCACGGTGAACACTGAAGCTTTCTTT. It is translated as CASSTTVNTEAFF.

J is TRBJ1-1 and V is TRBV9; 7 nucleotides align to TRBD1. Germline assignment: CDR1 SGDLS and CDR2 YYNGEE. The J segment lost 7 bases and the V segment lost 10 bases, leaving 10 bases of the junction unmatched. The CDR3 has 12 residues. CDR3 nucleotide sequence: TGTGCCTCCCGTGGGACAGACGGTGAAGCTTTCTTT. The encoded protein is CASRGTDGEAFF.

The chain has TRBV5-1 and TRBJ2-2; 7 bases are shared with TRBD2. The CDR3 contains 14 residues. Germline assignment: CDR1 SGHRS and CDR2 YFSETQ. Losses at the gene ends were 0 bases for V and 4 bases for J; bases not matched to a gene: 0. DNA of the CDR3: TGCGCCAGCAGCTTGGGGACTAGCACCGGGGAGCTGTTTTTT. Its protein is CASSLGTSTGELFF.

This clone has a handful of counts. The chain recombines TRBV2 with TRBJ2-7; 13 bases are a match to TRBD2. Looked up from germline, CDR1 is SNHLY and CDR2 is FYNNEI. V gave up 7 bases and J gave up 2 bases; unmatched junction bases: 11. This CDR3 is built from 17 residues. The CDR3 spells CASTPRLAGGSTYEQYF. CDR3 nucleotide sequence: TGTGCCAGCACCCCGAGACTAGCGGGGGGTTCTACCTACGAGCAGTACTTC.

The chain combines TRBV9 with TRBJ2-5; D unresolved. Germline CDR1 and CDR2: SGDLS and YYNGEE. Deletions cut 0 bases from V and 0 bases from J, with 9 bases between. There are 15 residues in the CDR3. The CDR3 sequence: CASSVGATNQETQYF. In DNA, the CDR3 is TGTGCCAGCAGCGTAGGCGCCACTAACCAAGAGACCCAGTACTTC.

V usage is TRBV12-3 or TRBV12-4 and J usage is TRBJ1-2, with D hard to call. CDR3 length: 13 residues. Trimming pared 4 bases from V and 4 bases from J, leaving 10 bases between. In DNA form, the CDR3 reads TGTGCCAGCAGTTCCCCACGGGGCTATGGCTACACCTTC. Translation: CASSSPRGYGYTF.

The genes are TRBV3-1 (or the pseudogene TRBV3-2) and TRBJ2-3; D ambiguous. CDR1 is LGHDT, CDR2 YNNKEL, per germline (reference sequence). With 4 bases removed from V and 1 base from J, the gap between germline ends came to 12 bases. The CDR3 runs to 15 residues. The CDR3 loop reads CASSLSLACTDTQYF. In DNA form, the CDR3 reads TGTGCCAGCAGCCTTTCTCTGGCCTGCACAGATACGCAGTATTTT.

As DNA, the CDR3 is TGTGCCAGCAGTTTCCAGGGAGGGGGTCAGCCCCAGCATTTT. It yields the protein CASSFQGGGQPQHF. This chain joins TRBV27 and TRBJ1-5, with D possibly TRBD1 on 6 matching bases. Trimming cost V 3 bases and J 6 bases, with 12 bases left between them. Per germline, CDR1 MNHEY and CDR2 SMNVEV (reference sequence). CDR3 length: 14 residues.

This chain joins TRBV7-9 and TRBJ1-4; D possibly corresponds to TRBD1 (6 bases). The CDR3 loop spans 15 amino acids. V dropped 0 bases and J dropped 4 bases, with 9 bases sitting between them. Germline V gene lookup returns CDR1 SEHNR and CDR2 FQNEAQ (reference sequence). CDR3 in amino acids: CASSLATGSNEKLFF. The CDR3 DNA follows: TGTGCCAGCAGCTTAGCAACAGGGAGTAATGAAAAACTGTTTTTT.

The chain is built from TRBV9 and TRBJ1-4; D possibly corresponds to TRBD1 (6 bases). Germline CDR1 SGDLS, CDR2 YYNGEE. There are 15 residues in the CDR3. Trimming took 4 bases from V and 2 from J, leaving 12 bases between them. CDR3 sequence (DNA): TGTGCCAGCAGCCCCAGGACAGCTACTAATGAAAAACTGTTTTTT. Translating it yields CASSPRTATNEKLFF.